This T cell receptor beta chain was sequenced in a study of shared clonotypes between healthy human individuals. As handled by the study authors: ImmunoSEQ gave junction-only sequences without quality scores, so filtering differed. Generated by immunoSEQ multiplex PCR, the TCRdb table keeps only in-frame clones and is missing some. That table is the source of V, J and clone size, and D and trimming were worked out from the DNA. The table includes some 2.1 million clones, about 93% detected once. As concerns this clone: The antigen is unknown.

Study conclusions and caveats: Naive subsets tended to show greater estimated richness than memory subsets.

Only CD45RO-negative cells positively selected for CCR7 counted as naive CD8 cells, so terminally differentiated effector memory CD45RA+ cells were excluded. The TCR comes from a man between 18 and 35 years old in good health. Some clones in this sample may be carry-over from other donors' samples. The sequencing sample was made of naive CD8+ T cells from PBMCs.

The DNA of the CDR3 is TGTGCCAGCAGAAACACGGGGCCCTACGAGCAGTACTTC. Residues: CASRNTGPYEQYF. V gene TRBV7-9 combines with J gene TRBJ2-7; D is possibly TRBD1 or TRBD2 (5 bases each). Trimming removed 6 bases at V and 2 bases at J, with 11 bases between. The CDR3 runs to 13 residues. Germline V CDR1 and CDR2: SEHNR, FQNEAQ (reference sequence).